A single sample is the source of the 10 T cell receptor beta chains below, sequenced in a study of blood T cell repertoires in COVID-19. Data came from immunoSEQ multiplex PCR; TCRdb stores just in-frame clones and leaves some out. The sample consists of more than 150,000 clones, around 83% of them appearing once. Material: peripheral blood. The receptors here all came from a man in his 70s who had recovered from COVID-19.

For the CDR3, the DNA is TGTGCCAGCAGTGAAAATCACCCGTTGGTGGTTGACTTTAATTCACCCCTCCACTTT. Translation gives CASSENHPLVVDFNSPLHF. The chain carries TRBV6-1 and TRBJ1-6; no definite D call. Trimming shortened V by 2 bases and J by 6 bases, and 23 bases separated the two germline ends. From germline, CDR1 is MNHNS and CDR2 SASEGT. This CDR3 comprises 19 residues.

The chain uses TRBV7-2 and TRBJ2-1; possible D gene TRBD2, 5 bases. The CDR3 is 17 amino acids. V was trimmed by 1 base and J by 8 bases, leaving 21 bases between them. Germline V gene lookup returns CDR1 SGHTA and CDR2 FQGNSA. CDR3: CASSLVLGMAGPDEQFF. The CDR3, as DNA: TGTGCCAGCAGCTTAGTCTTAGGAATGGCGGGTCCGGATGAGCAGTTCTTC.

The V gene is TRBV13, the J gene TRBJ1-6; tentatively, D is TRBD1 (5 bases). The CDR3 contains 16 residues. Germline V gives CDR1 PRHDT, CDR2 FYEKMQ (reference sequence). V dropped 0 bases and J dropped 6 bases, with 12 bases sitting between them. CDR3 sequence: CASSLGGDFGNSPLHF. The CDR3 DNA is TGTGCCAGCAGCTTAGGTGGGGACTTTGGTAATTCACCCCTCCACTTT.

This clone was observed once. J is TRBJ1-4 and V is TRBV19; weak D call: TRBD1 (5 bases). The CDR3 contains 13 residues. Looked up from germline, CDR1 is LNHDA and CDR2 is SQIVND (reference sequence). The germline V and J ends were trimmed by 7 bases and 8 bases, with 14 bases remaining between them. The CDR3 here is CASNPRTTEKLFF. The CDR3 region has the DNA TGTGCCAGTAATCCCCGGACAACCGAAAAACTGTTTTTT.

V gene TRBV6-2 or TRBV6-3 combines with J gene TRBJ1-1, with no clear D. Trimming took off 6 bases at V and 6 bases at J, with 26 bases between the two ends. This CDR3 is 17 amino acids long. Germline CDR1 reads MNHEY; CDR2 reads SVGEGT. CDR3 sequence reads: CASSLRETRVLASEAFF. The CDR3 DNA is TGTGCCAGCAGCCTCCGGGAGACCCGTGTTTTGGCTTCTGAAGCTTTCTTT.

This clone was observed a handful of times. This rearrangement joins TRBV7-9 to TRBJ1-4, with D uncertain. This CDR3 comprises 15 residues. Germline V gene data show CDR1 as SEHNR and CDR2 as FQNEAQ (reference sequence). Trimming shortened V by 1 base and J by 8 bases, and 14 bases separated the two germline ends. Here the CDR3 DNA reads TGTGCCAGCAGCTTAGGGAGGCGGCCTGGGGAAAAACTGTTTTTT. Residues: CASSLGRRPGEKLFF.

J is TRBJ1-1 and V is TRBV25-1; 11 bases line up with TRBD1. The V gene's germline CDR1 is MGHDK and CDR2 SYGVNS. The CDR3 contains 17 residues. After removal of 1 base from V and 3 bases from J, the junction contained 7 bases not matched to a gene. The DNA of the CDR3 is TGTGCCAGCAGTGAATTGGGGACAGGGGGTGGGGACACTGAAGCTTTCTTT. This gives the protein CASSELGTGGGDTEAFF.

J is TRBJ2-1 and V is TRBV6-5; 10 positions match TRBD2. From germline, CDR1 is MNHEY and CDR2 SVGAGI. The CDR3 is 14 residues long. V lost 10 bases, J lost 2 bases, and 5 bases stayed unmatched. The DNA of the CDR3 is TGTGCCACCACCGGGACTAGCGCCTACAATGAGCAGTTCTTC. Translated, it gives CATTGTSAYNEQFF.

The chain couples TRBV3-1 (or the pseudogene TRBV3-2) to TRBJ1-3; a possible D gene is TRBD1 (6 bases). Germline CDR1 LGHDT, CDR2 YNNKEL (reference sequence). This CDR3 is built from 14 residues. V was pared by 5 bases and J by 8 bases, with 16 bases between. CDR3 protein: CASSTRQVLDTIYF. CDR3 coding DNA: TGTGCCAGCAGCACTCGACAGGTTCTTGACACCATATATTTT.

The chain carries TRBV12-3 or TRBV12-4 and TRBJ2-1; D not certain. CDR3 length: 11 residues. V was clipped by 6 bases and J by 10 bases, with 10 bases between them. Written as DNA, the CDR3 is TGTGCCAGCAGACTTACCAACGAGCAGTTCTTC. Its protein is CASRLTNEQFF.